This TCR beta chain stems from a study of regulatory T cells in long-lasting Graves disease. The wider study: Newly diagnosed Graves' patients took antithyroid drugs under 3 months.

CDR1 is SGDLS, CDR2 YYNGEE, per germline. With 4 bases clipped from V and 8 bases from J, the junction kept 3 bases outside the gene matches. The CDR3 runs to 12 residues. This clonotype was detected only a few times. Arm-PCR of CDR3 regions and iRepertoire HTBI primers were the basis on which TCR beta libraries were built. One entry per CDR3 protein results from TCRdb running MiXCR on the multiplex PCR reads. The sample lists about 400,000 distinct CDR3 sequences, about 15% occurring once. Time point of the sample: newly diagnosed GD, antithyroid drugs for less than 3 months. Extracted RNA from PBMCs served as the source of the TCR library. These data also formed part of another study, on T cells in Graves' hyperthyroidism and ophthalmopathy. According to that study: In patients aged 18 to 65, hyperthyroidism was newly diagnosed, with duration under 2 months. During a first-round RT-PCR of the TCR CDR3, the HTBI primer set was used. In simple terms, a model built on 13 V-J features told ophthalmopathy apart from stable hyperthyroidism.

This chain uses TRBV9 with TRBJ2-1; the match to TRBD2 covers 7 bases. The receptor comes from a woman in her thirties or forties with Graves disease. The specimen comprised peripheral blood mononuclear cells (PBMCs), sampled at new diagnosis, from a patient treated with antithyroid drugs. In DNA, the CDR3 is TGTGCCAGCAGCCGACTAGCCTATGAGCAGTTCTTC. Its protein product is CASSRLAYEQFF.